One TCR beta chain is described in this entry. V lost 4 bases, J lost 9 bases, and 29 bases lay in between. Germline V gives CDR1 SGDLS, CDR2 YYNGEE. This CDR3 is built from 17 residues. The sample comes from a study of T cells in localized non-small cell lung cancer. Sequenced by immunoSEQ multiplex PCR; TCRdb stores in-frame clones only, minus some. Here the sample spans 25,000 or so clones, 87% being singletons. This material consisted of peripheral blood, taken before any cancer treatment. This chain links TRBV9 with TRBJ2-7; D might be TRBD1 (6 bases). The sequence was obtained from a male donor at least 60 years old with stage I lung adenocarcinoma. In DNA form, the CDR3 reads TGTGCCAGCAGCCCCAAGCCCAGGGGTCCCTGGGGGAGAGGGCAGTACTTC. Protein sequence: CASSPKPRGPWGRGQYF.